Listed here are 9 T cell receptor beta chains from one sample, sequenced in a study of graft-versus-host responses after intestinal transplantation. Only in-frame clones appear in the TCRdb table, and some are missing; sequencing was by immunoSEQ multiplex PCR. Of tens of thousands of clones listed, 90% are singletons. No antigen is known for these receptors. The specimen comprised unstimulated CD8+ T cells sorted from spleen or lymph node cells, sampled before transplant. Receptors originate from a human donor who was the organ donor for an intestinal transplant.

The rearrangement uses TRBV14 and TRBJ2-2; 10 nucleotides match TRBD1. With 0 bases clipped from V and 6 bases from J, the junction kept 10 bases outside the gene matches. CDR3 size: 18 residues. CDR1 SGHDN and CDR2 FVKESK come from the germline V gene. CDR3 DNA: TGTGCCAGCAGCCAAGATGGGAGACAGGGGGCGATTGCCGGGGAGCTGTTTTTT. This codes for CASSQDGRQGAIAGELFF. Together with reference TRBV14 and TRBJ2-2, the CDR3 gives the full variable domain: EAGVTQFPSHSVIEKGQTVTLRCDPISGHDNLYWYRRVMGKEIKFLLHFVKESKQDESGMPNNRFLAERTGGTYSTLKVQPAELEDSGVYFCASSQDGRQGAIAGELFFGEGSRLTVL.

V gene TRBV19 combines with J gene TRBJ1-1, with a weak D call TRBD1 (5 bases). Germline assignment: CDR1 LNHDA and CDR2 SQIVND (reference sequence). The CDR3 contains 13 residues. Trimming left V 5 bases short and J 4 bases short, with 11 bases between. In nucleotides, the CDR3 is TGTGCCAGTAGTGCCGGGGGGGGCACTGAAGCTTTCTTT. Its protein is CASSAGGGTEAFF.

The chain combines TRBV21-1 with TRBJ2-7; the D call TRBD1 from the table was never checked on the DNA. TRBV21-1 is recorded as a pseudogene. The CDR3 contains 16 residues. In DNA, the CDR3 is TGTGCCAGCAGCCCGTTCGCCGGACAGACCCCTTACGAGCAGTACGTC. Encoded protein: CASSPFAGQTPYEQYV.

The chain is built from TRBV27 and TRBJ1-5, with 9 bases lining up with TRBD1. This CDR3 comprises 14 residues. With 3 bases clipped from V and 7 bases from J, the junction kept 4 bases outside the gene matches. CDR1 is MNHEY, CDR2 SMNVEV, per germline (reference sequence). The CDR3 DNA sequence: TGTGCCAGCAGTTTTACAGGGGGCGGACAGCCCCAGCATTTT. This sequence encodes CASSFTGGGQPQHF.

This chain uses TRBV9 with TRBJ2-1; 7 nucleotides agree with TRBD1. This CDR3 is 18 amino acids long. Trimming removed 2 bases from V and 0 bases from J; junction bases left unmatched: 11. Germline loops: CDR1 SGDLS, CDR2 YYNGEE. CDR3 sequence (DNA): TGTGCCAGCAGCGTGGGGGATGACAGGGTCGGCTCCTACAATGAGCAGTTCTTC. Residues: CASSVGDDRVGSYNEQFF.

The J gene is TRBJ2-7, the V gene TRBV27; D might be TRBD1 (6 bases). The germline V gene has CDR1 MNHEY and CDR2 SMNVEV (reference sequence). V was pared by 4 bases and J by 9 bases, with 22 bases between. The CDR3 loop spans 15 amino acids. The CDR3 nucleotides are TGTGCCAGCAGTTCCTTGGGGGCGAGGGCAGGCGTGCAGTACGTC. As protein: CASSSLGARAGVQYV.

The J gene is TRBJ2-3, the V gene TRBV11-2; TRBD2 matches at 11 bases. Trimming cost V 6 bases and J 3 bases; bases outside gene matches: 11. Looked up from germline, CDR1 is SGHAT and CDR2 is FQNNGV. This CDR3 spans 17 amino acids. The CDR3 reads CASRYSGGAGWTDTQYF. The CDR3 coding sequence is TGTGCCAGCAGATATAGCGGGGGGGCAGGTTGGACAGATACGCAGTATTTT.

The chain employs TRBV5-6 and TRBJ2-5; 9 nucleotides line up with TRBD1. Germline lookup yields CDR1 SGHDT and CDR2 YYEEEE. With 5 bases clipped from V and 0 bases from J, the junction kept 8 bases outside the gene matches. The CDR3 has 16 residues. The CDR3 reads CASREGQGTYQETQYF. The CDR3 nucleotides read TGTGCCAGCAGAGAAGGACAGGGGACCTACCAAGAGACCCAGTACTTC.

V usage is TRBV6-4 and J usage is TRBJ2-3, with D possibly being TRBD2 (5 bases). The CDR3 covers 13 residues. V lost 3 bases and J lost 1, with 5 bases in between. Germline values: CDR1 MRHNA, CDR2 SNTAGT. The CDR3 DNA follows: TGTGCCAGCAGTGAGCGGGGCACAGATACGCAGTATTTT. This sequence encodes CASSERGTDTQYF.